The following is a T cell receptor beta chain sequence with its context. Its antigen remains unidentified. Within one base of it there is no much larger clone, and no base qualities were kept. From the cysteine up to the phenylalanine, the CDR3 has a length of 14 residues. Only the CDR3 region is kept as DNA, spanning 42 bases read in frame from base 1. Reading the germline V gene gives CDR1 SQVTM and CDR2 ANQGSEA. V drops 4 bases and J drops 2 bases, leaving 14 bases in between. Library generation was performed with PCR. Instrument used: Illumina HiSeq 2500. To normalize quantification of the TCRbeta repertoire, the TCR libraries were built with molecular barcoding that relied on unique molecular identifiers. TCRdb handled the public reads itself, with Q25 trimming in fastp and clone calling in MiXCR, and kept productive beta chains. Under each unique CDR3 protein, matching rows form one entry showing the most common genes and DNA. Across this sample there are some 500,000 distinct CDR3 sequences, with approximately 16% seen only once. The ten biggest clones cover 3.3% of the sample.

This sample stems from a study of T-cell reconstitution after alpha-beta-depleted transplantation in children (dated by TCRdb to the mid-2010s). Study-level background: Using TCR repertoire profiling, the study quantitatively followed how T-cell immune reconstitution unfolded in children after TCRalphabeta/CD19-depleted allogeneic hematopoietic cell transplantation.

The sequence is built from TRBV29-1 and TRBJ1-2; the D gene lacks a confident call. This specimen was PBMCs from the stem cell graft donor, taken from the stem cell graft. The clonotype comes from a human donor who donated a stem cell graft to a child with acute lymphoblastic leukemia. The CDR3 region reads CSVVSRAGNYGYTF. The nucleotides are TGCAGCGTTGTGAGCCGGGCAGGAAACTATGGCTACACCTTC.